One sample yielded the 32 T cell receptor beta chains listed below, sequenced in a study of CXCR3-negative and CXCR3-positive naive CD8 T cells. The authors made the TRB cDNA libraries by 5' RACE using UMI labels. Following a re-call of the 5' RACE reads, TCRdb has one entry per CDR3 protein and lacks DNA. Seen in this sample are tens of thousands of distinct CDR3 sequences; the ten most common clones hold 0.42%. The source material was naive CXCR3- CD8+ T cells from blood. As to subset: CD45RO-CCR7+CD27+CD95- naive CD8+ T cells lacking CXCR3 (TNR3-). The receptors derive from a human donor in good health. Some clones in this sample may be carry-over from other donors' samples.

CDR3 residues: CSGTPLTGDGQETQYF. This chain joins TRBV29-1 and TRBJ2-5; TCRdb selects TRBD1, and the lack of DNA leaves this call unchecked. CDR1 and CDR2 (germline): SQVTM, ANQGSEA. The CDR3 runs 16 residues. Supplemented by reference TRBV29-1 and TRBJ2-5, the full variable domain reads SAVISQKPSRDICQRGTSLTIQCQVDSQVTMMFWYRQQPGQSLTLIATANQGSEATYESGFVIDKFPISRPNLTFSTLTVSNMSPEDSSIYLCSGTPLTGDGQETQYFGPGTRLLVL.

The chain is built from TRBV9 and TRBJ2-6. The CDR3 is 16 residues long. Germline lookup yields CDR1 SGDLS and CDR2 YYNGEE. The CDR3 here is CASSVAGPSGANVLTF.

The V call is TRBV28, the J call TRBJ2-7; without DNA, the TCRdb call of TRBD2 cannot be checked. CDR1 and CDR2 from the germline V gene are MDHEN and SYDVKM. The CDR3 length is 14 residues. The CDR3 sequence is CASSPTGGVYEQYF.

The CDR3 loop is CASSSGGALNTEAFF. The rearrangement links TRBV7-3 to TRBJ1-1. The CDR3 is 15 amino acids. The V gene's germline CDR1 is SGHTA and CDR2 FQGTGA. The variable domain in full, with the rest retrieved from reference TRBV7-3 and TRBJ1-1, is GAGVSQTPSNKVTEKGKYVELRCDPISGHTALYWYRQSLGQGPEFLIYFQGTGAADDSGLPNDRFFAVRPEGSVSTLKIQRTERGDSAVYLCASSSGGALNTEAFFGQGTRLTVV.

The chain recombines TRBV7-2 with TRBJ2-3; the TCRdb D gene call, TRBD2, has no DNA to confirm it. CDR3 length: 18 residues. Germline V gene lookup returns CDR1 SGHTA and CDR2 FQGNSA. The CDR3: CASSPGGLAGGVTDTQYF.

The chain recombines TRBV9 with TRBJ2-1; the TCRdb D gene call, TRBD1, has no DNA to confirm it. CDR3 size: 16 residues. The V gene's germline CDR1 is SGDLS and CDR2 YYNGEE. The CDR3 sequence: CASSVKSTGNYNEQFF.

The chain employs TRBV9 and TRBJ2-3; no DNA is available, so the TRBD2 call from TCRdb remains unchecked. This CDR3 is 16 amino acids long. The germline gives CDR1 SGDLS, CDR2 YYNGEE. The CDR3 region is CASSVGLAGTTDTQYF.

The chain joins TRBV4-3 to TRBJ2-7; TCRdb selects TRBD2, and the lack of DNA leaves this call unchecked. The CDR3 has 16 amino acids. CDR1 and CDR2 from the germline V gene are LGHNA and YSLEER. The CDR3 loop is CASSGIAGGQVYEQYF.

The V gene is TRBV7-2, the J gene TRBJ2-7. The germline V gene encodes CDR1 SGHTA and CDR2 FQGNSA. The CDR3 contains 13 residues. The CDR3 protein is CASSLGGPYEQYF.

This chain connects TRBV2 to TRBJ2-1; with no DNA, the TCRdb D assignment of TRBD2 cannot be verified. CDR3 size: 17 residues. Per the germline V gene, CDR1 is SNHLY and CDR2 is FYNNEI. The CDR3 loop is CASTWTSGDPSGNEQFF. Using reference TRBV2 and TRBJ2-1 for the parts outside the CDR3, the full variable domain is EPEVTQTPSHQVTQMGQEVILRCVPISNHLYFYWYRQILGQKVEFLVSFYNNEISEKSEIFDDQFSVERPDGSNFTLKIRSTKLEDSAMYFCASTWTSGDPSGNEQFFGPGTRLTVL.

The CDR3 loop is CASERPYSYEQYF. J is TRBJ2-7 and V is TRBV7-9. The germline V gene encodes CDR1 SEHNR and CDR2 FQNEAQ (reference sequence). The CDR3 runs 13 residues.

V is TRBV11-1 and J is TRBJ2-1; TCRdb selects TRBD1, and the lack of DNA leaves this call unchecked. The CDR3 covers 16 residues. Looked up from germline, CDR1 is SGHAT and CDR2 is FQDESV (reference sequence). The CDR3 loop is CASSWVSGGTYNEQFF. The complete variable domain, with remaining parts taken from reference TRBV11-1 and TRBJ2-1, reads EAEVAQSPRYKITEKSQAVAFWCDPISGHATLYWYRQILGQGPELLVQFQDESVVDDSQLPKDRFSAERLKGVDSTLKIQPAELGDSAMYLCASSWVSGGTYNEQFFGPGTRLTVL.

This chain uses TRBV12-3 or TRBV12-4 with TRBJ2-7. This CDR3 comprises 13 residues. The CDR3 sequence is CASSFSVTYEQYF.

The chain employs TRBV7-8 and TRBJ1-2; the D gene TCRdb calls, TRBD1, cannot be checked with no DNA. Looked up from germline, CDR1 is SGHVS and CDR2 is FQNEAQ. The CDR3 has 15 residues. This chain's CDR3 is CASSWGGPGPEGYTF.

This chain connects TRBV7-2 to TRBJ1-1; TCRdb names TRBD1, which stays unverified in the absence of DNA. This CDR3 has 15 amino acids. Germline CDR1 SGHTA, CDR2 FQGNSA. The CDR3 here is CASSLSPFGNTEAFF.

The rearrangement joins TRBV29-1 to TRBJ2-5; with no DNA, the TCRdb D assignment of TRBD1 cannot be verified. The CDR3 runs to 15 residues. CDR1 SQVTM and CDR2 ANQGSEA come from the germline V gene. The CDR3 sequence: CSVEEGVGREETQYF.

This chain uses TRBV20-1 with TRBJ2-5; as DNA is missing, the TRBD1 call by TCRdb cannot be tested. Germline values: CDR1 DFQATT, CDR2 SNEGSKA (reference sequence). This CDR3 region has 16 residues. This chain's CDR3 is CSARDAEWTVQETQYF.

CDR3 region: CASSPDPAPGTDTQYF. V usage is TRBV5-1 and J usage is TRBJ2-3; TCRdb picks TRBD1, but there is no DNA to check that call. The CDR3 is 16 amino acids. Germline CDR1 SGHRS, CDR2 YFSETQ.

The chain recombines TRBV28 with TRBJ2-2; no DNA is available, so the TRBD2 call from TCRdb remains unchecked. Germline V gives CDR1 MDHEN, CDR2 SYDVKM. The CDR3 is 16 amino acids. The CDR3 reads CASSPRFGVEAGELFF.

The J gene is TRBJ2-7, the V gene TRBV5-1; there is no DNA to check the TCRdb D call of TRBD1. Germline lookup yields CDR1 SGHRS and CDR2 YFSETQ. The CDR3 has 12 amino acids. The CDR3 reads CASSTGAYEQYF.

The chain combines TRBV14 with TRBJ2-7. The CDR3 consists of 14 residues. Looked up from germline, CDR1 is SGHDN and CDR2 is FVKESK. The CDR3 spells CASSSPVGSYEQYF.

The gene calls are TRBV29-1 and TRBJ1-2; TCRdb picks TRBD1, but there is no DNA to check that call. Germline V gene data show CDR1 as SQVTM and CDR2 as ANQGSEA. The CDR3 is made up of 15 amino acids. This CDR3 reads CSVEDPGGPRYGYTF.

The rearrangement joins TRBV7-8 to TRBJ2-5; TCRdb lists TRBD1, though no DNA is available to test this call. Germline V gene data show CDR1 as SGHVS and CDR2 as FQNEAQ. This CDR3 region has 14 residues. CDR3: CASSSRGGEETQYF. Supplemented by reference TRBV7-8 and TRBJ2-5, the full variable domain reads GAGVSQSPRYKVAKRGQDVALRCDPISGHVSLFWYQQALGQGPEFLTYFQNEAQLDKSGLPSDRFFAERPEGSVSTLKIQRTQQEDSAVYLCASSSRGGEETQYFGPGTRLLVL.

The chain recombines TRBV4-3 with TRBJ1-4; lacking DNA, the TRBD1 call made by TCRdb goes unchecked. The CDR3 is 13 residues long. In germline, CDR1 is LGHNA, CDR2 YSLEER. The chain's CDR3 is CASSPITGEKLFF.

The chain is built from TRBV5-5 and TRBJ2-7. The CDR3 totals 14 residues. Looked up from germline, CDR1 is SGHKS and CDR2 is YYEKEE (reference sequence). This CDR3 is CASTVRVQSYEQYF.

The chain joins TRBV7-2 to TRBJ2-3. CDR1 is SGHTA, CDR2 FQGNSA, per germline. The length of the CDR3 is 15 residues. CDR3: CASSLGRYSTDTQYF.

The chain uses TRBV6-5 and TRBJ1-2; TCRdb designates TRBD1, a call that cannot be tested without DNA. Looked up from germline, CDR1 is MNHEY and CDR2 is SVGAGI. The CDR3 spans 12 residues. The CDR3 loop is CASSYEGVGYTF.

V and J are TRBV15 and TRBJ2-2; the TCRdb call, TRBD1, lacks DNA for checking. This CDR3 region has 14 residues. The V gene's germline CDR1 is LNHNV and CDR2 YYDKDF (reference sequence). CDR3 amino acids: CATSIDRGPGELFF.

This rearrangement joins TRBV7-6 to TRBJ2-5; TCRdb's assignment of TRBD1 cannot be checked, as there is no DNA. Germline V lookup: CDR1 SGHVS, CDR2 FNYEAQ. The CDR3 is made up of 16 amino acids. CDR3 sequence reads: CASSLADRGDQETQYF.

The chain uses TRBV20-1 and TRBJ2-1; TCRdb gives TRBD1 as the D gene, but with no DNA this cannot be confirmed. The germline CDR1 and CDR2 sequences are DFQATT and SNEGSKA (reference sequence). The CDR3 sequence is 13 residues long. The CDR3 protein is CSATGTGYNEQFF.

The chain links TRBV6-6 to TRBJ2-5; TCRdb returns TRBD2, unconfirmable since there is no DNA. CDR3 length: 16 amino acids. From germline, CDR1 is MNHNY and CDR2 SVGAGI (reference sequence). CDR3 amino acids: CASSGGLAGSVETQYF.

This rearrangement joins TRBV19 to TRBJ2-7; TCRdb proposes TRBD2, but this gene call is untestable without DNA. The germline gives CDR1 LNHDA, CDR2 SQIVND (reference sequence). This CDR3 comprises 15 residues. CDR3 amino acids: CASKEGPQDSYEQYF.